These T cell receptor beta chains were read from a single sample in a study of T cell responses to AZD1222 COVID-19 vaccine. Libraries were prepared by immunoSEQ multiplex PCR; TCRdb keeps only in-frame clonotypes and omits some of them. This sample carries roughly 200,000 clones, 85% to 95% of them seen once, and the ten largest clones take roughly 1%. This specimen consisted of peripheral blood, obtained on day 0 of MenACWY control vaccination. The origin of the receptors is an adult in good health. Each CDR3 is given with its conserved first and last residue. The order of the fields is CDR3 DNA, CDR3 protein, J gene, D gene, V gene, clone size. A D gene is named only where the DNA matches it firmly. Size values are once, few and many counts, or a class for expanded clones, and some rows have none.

TGTGCCAGTAGTCGGAGAGCCATGAACACTGAAGCTTTCTTT	CASSRRAMNTEAFF	TRBJ1-1	NA	TRBV19	NA
TGTGCCAGCCGGGGGGACAGCACTCGCTATGGCTACACCTTC	CASRGDSTRYGYTF	TRBJ1-2	TRBD1	TRBV6-5	NA
TGTGCCAGCTCACCAGCTATCCAGGGCCATGAAGCTTTCTTT	CASSPAIQGHEAFF	TRBJ1-1	NA	TRBV18	once
TGTGCCAGCAGGACAGGGGGCGCGTATAATTCACCCCTCCACTTT	CASRTGGAYNSPLHF	TRBJ1-6	TRBD1	TRBV6-5	NA
TGTGCCAGCAGTTCCCCCTCGGTCCTTAACATTCAGTACTTC	CASSSPSVLNIQYF	TRBJ2-4	NA	TRBV6-5	NA
TGTGCCAGTAGTATTAAGGCAGGGATGACAGATACGCAGTATTTT	CASSIKAGMTDTQYF	TRBJ2-3	NA	TRBV19	NA
TGCAGCGTTTTAAGGGGCACTGAAGCTTTCTTT	CSVLRGTEAFF	TRBJ1-1	NA	TRBV29-1	NA
TGTGCCAGCAGCCCCCAGGGCAGTCGAGAGCAGTACTTC	CASSPQGSREQYF	TRBJ2-7	NA	TRBV3-1/TRBV3-2	NA
TGTGCCAGTAGTTTCCGGACAGGGAGCACGAACACTGAAGCTTTCTTT	CASSFRTGSTNTEAFF	TRBJ1-1	TRBD1	TRBV19	NA
TGTGCCAGCACCCCGAGAGGGTGGGGAGATACGCAGTATTTT	CASTPRGWGDTQYF	TRBJ2-3	NA	TRBV27	NA
TGTGCCAGCGAACAGGGCGGCGGGGCTTTCTTT	CASEQGGGAFF	TRBJ1-1	NA	TRBV28	NA
TGTGCCAGCAGTTTCCGGGCTCGGGATGGCTACACCTTC	CASSFRARDGYTF	TRBJ1-2	NA	TRBV12-3/TRBV12-4	NA
TGTGCCAGCTCACCTTCCGGGACAGGGGTATACAATGAGCAGTTCTTC	CASSPSGTGVYNEQFF	TRBJ2-1	TRBD1	TRBV18	NA
TGCAGCGGGACCCGGACTAGTCCCCCCTACAATGAGCAGTTCTTC	CSGTRTSPPYNEQFF	TRBJ2-1	TRBD2	TRBV29-1	NA
TGTGCCAGCAGGGGACTCACAGTTACCTACGAGCAGTACTTC	CASRGLTVTYEQYF	TRBJ2-7	NA	TRBV6-5	NA
TGTGCCAGTAGTTGGGCAGGGGTGAACACTGAAGCTTTCTTT	CASSWAGVNTEAFF	TRBJ1-1	NA	TRBV19	NA
TGTGCCAGCAGTGTCCCGACAGCCGAGGGGTTCTCTGGAAACACCATATATTTT	CASSVPTAEGFSGNTIYF	TRBJ1-3	NA	TRBV6-1	NA